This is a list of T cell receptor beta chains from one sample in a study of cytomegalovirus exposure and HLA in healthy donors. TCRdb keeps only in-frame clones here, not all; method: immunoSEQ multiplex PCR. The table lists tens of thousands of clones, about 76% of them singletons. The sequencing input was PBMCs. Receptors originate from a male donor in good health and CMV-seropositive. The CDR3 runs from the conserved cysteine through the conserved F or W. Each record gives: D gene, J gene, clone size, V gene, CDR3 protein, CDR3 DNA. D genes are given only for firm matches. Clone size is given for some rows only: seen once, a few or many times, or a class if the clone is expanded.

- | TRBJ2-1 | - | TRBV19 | CASSIDPRVREQFF | TGTGCCAGTAGTATAGACCCGAGGGTCCGGGAGCAGTTCTTC
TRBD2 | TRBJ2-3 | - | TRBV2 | CASSAATSGGTTDTQYF | TGTGCCAGCAGTGCCGCGACTAGCGGGGGGACCACAGATACGCAGTATTTT
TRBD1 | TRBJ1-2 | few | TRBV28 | CASSFFLTGSGNGYTF | TGTGCCAGCAGTTTCTTCCTGACAGGGTCCGGTAATGGCTACACCTTC
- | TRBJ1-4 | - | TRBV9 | CASSVGSAGSEKLFF | TGTGCCAGCAGCGTTGGGAGCGCCGGATCTGAAAAACTGTTTTTT
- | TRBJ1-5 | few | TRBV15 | CATSRDGGSRQPQHF | TGTGCCACCAGCAGAGATGGGGGCAGTAGGCAGCCCCAGCATTTT
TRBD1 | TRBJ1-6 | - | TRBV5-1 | CASRLTGESNSPLHF | TGCGCCAGCCGTTTGACAGGGGAAAGTAATTCACCCCTCCACTTT
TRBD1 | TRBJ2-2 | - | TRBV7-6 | CASSPQLSGTENTGELFF | TGTGCCAGCAGCCCACAACTTTCCGGGACAGAAAACACCGGGGAGCTGTTTTTT
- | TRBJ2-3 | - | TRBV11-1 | CASRAGQPTDTQYF | TGTGCCAGCAGAGCGGGACAACCCACAGATACGCAGTATTTT
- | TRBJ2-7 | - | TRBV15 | CATSSPPKGGEQYF | TGTGCCACCAGCAGTCCCCCGAAAGGGGGCGAGCAGTACTTC
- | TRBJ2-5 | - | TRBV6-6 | CASSYSDSQETQYF | TGTGCCAGCAGTTACTCGGACAGCCAAGAGACCCAGTACTTC
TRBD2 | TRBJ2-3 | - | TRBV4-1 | CASSQEDSGGLSDTQYF | TGCGCCAGCAGCCAAGAGGACAGCGGGGGGCTCTCCGATACGCAGTATTTT
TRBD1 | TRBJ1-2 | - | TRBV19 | CASSMGQYYGYTF | TGTGCCAGTAGTATGGGACAGTACTATGGCTACACCTTC
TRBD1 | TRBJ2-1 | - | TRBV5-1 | CASSTGQGQYNEQFF | TGCGCCAGCAGCACGGGACAGGGGCAATACAATGAGCAGTTCTTC
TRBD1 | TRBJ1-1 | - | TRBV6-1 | CACQLSGGPGPAFF | TGTGCCTGCCAATTGTCAGGGGGGCCGGGACCTGCTTTCTTT
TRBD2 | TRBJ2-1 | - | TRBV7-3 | CASSPGVSGREQFF | TGTGCCAGCAGCCCGGGGGTTAGCGGGCGTGAGCAGTTCTTC
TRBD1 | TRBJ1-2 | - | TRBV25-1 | CASHGGQSYGYTF | TGTGCCAGCCATGGGGGACAGAGCTATGGCTACACCTTC
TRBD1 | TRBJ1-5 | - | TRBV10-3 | CAIRDREGNQPQHF | TGTGCCATCAGGGACAGGGAAGGCAATCAGCCCCAGCATTTT
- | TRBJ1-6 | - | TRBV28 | CASAELRRQKNSPLHF | TGTGCCAGCGCCGAGTTACGGCGGCAGAAAAATTCACCCCTCCACTTT
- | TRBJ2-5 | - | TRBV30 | CAWKRVAGTMKETQYF | TGTGCCTGGAAGAGGGTCGCCGGGACAATGAAAGAGACCCAGTACTTC
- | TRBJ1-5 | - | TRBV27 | CASSLGADQPQHF | TGTGCCAGCAGTTTAGGGGCAGATCAGCCCCAGCATTTT
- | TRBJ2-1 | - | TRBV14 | CASSSGGTKVVYNEQFF | TGTGCCAGCAGCTCTGGGGGCACAAAGGTAGTCTACAATGAGCAGTTCTTC
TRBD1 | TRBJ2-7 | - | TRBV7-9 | CASTPFRQGAREQYF | TGTGCCAGCACCCCTTTTAGACAGGGGGCAAGGGAGCAGTACTTC
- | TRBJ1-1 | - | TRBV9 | CASSVGTANTEAFF | TGTGCCAGCAGCGTAGGGACAGCGAACACTGAAGCTTTCTTT
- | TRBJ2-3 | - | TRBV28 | CASSYKLGGVVADTQYF | TGTGCCAGCAGTTATAAATTAGGGGGAGTGGTCGCAGATACGCAGTATTTT
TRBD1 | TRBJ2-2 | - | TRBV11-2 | CASRRPGQGPSGELFF | TGTGCCAGCAGACGACCGGGACAGGGTCCGTCCGGGGAGCTGTTTTTT
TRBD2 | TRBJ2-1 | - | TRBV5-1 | CASSLVLAGVDEQFF | TGCGCCAGCAGCTTGGTCCTAGCGGGAGTTGATGAGCAGTTCTTC
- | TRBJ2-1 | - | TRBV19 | CASSIKTSHNEQFF | TGTGCCAGTAGTATTAAGACTTCCCACAATGAGCAGTTCTTC
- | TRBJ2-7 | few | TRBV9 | CASSVGRGGYNEQYF | TGTGCCAGCAGCGTGGGTAGGGGGGGCTACAACGAGCAGTACTTC
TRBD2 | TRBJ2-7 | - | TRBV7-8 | CASSSGLAYEQYF | TGTGCCAGCAGCTCGGGACTAGCTTACGAGCAGTACTTC
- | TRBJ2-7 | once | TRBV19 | CASSNRGAVSYEQYF | TGTGCCAGTAGTAATAGGGGCGCGGTGAGCTACGAGCAGTACTTC
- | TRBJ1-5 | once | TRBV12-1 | CASSRGTGRGSNQPQHF | TGTGCCAGCAGCAGGGGGACAGGGCGAGGAAGCAATCAGCCCCAGCATTTT
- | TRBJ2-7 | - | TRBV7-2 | CASSLGGWLSYEQYF | TGTGCCAGCAGCCTCGGGGGATGGCTTTCCTACGAGCAGTACTTC
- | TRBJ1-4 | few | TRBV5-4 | CASSQERGGNEKLFF | TGTGCCAGCAGCCAAGAGAGGGGGGGGAATGAAAAACTGTTTTTT
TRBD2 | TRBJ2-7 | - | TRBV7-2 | CASSFTSVRYEQYF | TGTGCCAGCAGCTTTACTAGCGTACGCTACGAGCAGTACTTC
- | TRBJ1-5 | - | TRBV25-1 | CASSGGHDSQPQHF | TGTGCCAGCAGTGGGGGACATGATAGTCAGCCCCAGCATTTT
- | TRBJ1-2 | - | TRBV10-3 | CAISDYALDSYYGYTF | TGTGCCATCAGCGACTACGCGTTGGACAGTTATTATGGCTACACCTTC
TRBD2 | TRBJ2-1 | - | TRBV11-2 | CASSFRGSYEQFF | TGTGCCAGCAGCTTCCGCGGGAGCTATGAGCAGTTCTTC
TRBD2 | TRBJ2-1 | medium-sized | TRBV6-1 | CASSVAGGRNEQFF | TGTGCCAGCAGCGTAGCGGGGGGGCGCAATGAGCAGTTCTTC
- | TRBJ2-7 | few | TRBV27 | CASSSRSYEQYF | TGTGCCAGCAGTTCGAGATCCTACGAGCAGTACTTC
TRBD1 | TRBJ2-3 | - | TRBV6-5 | CASSQGQGADTQYF | TGTGCCAGCAGTCAAGGACAGGGGGCGGATACGCAGTATTTT
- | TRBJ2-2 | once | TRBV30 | CAWSSGVGELFF | TGTGCCTGGAGTTCGGGGGTCGGGGAGCTGTTTTTT
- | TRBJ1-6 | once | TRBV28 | CASTDLLPGKSYNSPLHF | TGTGCCAGCACCGACCTATTACCAGGGAAGTCCTATAATTCACCCCTCCACTTT
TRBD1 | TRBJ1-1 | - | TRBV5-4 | CASSLGTGGAVYTEAFF | TGTGCCAGCAGCTTGGGGACAGGGGGCGCGGTGTACACTGAAGCTTTCTTT
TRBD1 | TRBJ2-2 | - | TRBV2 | CASSAQGADTGELFF | TGTGCCAGCAGTGCCCAGGGGGCGGACACCGGGGAGCTGTTTTTT
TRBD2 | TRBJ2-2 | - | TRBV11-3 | CASSLLLAGGPNTGELFF | TGTGCCAGCAGCTTATTGCTAGCGGGGGGGCCAAACACCGGGGAGCTGTTTTTT
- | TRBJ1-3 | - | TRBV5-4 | CASSLAGRGTGNTIYF | TGTGCCAGCAGCTTGGCCGGGAGGGGGACTGGAAACACCATATATTTT
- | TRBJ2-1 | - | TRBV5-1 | CASASRSASSYNEQFF | TGCGCCAGCGCTAGCCGGTCTGCGAGCTCCTACAATGAGCAGTTCTTC
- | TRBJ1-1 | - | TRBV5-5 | CASSLVETVNTEAFF | TGTGCCAGCAGCTTGGTTGAGACAGTGAACACTGAAGCTTTCTTT